The 21 T cell receptor beta chains below were found in one sample sequenced in a study of T cells in Graves' hyperthyroidism and ophthalmopathy. Using RNA transcripts as the source, TCR beta CDR3 regions were amplified. With the HTBI primer set, the TCR CDR3 went through a first round of RT-PCR. TCRdb passed the multiplex PCR reads through MiXCR, listing each CDR3 protein once. The sample contains around 240,000 distinct CDR3 sequences, around 15% of which appear only once. Sequencing was carried out using blood. The receptors originated from a woman aged 18-29 years with Graves' ophthalmopathy.

The chain combines TRBV6-9 with TRBJ2-3; possible D gene TRBD2, 6 bases. Germline V CDR1 and CDR2: MNHGY, SVAAGI. The V end was cut by 3 bases, the J end by 3 bases, with 19 bases between. The CDR3 has 17 residues. The CDR3 here is CASSYVAAGGGTDTQYF. Here the CDR3 DNA reads TGTGCCAGCAGTTACGTCGCGGCCGGAGGAGGGACAGATACGCAGTATTTT.

This clonotype was seen ten or more times. J is TRBJ2-1 and V is TRBV6-1, with 8 bases that match TRBD1. The CDR3 covers 17 residues. The V segment lost 6 bases and the J segment 5 bases; nucleotides outside the gene matches: 15. Germline V lookup: CDR1 MNHNS, CDR2 SASEGT. The CDR3 sequence is CASSPNPQGVGNNEQFF. CDR3 nucleotides: TGTGCCAGCAGCCCGAACCCACAGGGGGTTGGAAACAATGAGCAGTTCTTC.

This clonotype was picked up many times. V gene TRBV20-1 combines with J gene TRBJ2-7, with 9 nucleotides matching TRBD1. V lost 6 bases to trimming and J lost 1 base; unmatched junction nucleotides: 4. Per the germline V gene, CDR1 is DFQATT and CDR2 is SNEGSKA (reference sequence). The length of the CDR3 is 13 residues. The CDR3 nucleotides are TGCAGTGCCACCGGGACAGGGTCCTACGAGCAGTACTTC. It specifies CSATGTGSYEQYF.

In its sample, this clonotype was seen once. J is TRBJ1-6 and V is TRBV12-3 or TRBV12-4; 9 nucleotides align to TRBD1. This CDR3 region has 15 residues. J was trimmed by 11 bases and V by 3 bases; bases with no gene match: 8. CDR3 region: CASSLGTGSTAPLHF. CDR3 bases: TGTGCCAGCAGTTTGGGGACAGGGAGCACAGCACCCCTCCACTTT.

This clonotype showed up many times. The genes are TRBV5-1 and TRBJ2-1, with TRBD2 identical over 12 bases. The CDR3 covers 17 residues. CDR1 SGHRS and CDR2 YFSETQ come from the germline V gene. With V trimmed by 3 bases and J by 2 bases, 6 bases remained unmatched. CDR3 sequence (DNA): TGCGCCAGCAGCTCGACTAGCGGGGGCCTTCCCTACAATGAGCAGTTCTTC. Encoded protein: CASSSTSGGLPYNEQFF.

The chain uses TRBV19 and TRBJ1-1; 11 bases agree with TRBD1. CDR3 length: 15 amino acids. Germline trimming cut 3 bases from V and 1 base from J; bases unmatched to any gene: 1. CDR1 LNHDA and CDR2 SQIVND come from the germline V gene (reference sequence). The CDR3 region is CASSMGTGGNTEAFF. Written as DNA, the CDR3 is TGTGCCAGTAGTATGGGGACAGGGGGGAACACTGAAGCTTTCTTT.

This clonotype was counted a few times. This could be a read error, since a much larger clone is one nucleotide away. The genes are TRBV10-3 and TRBJ1-2; the D gene is possibly TRBD1 (6 bases). Germline V CDR1 and CDR2: ENHRY, SYGVKD. CDR3 size: 15 residues. CDR3: CAVSEKMAGVFGYTF. CDR3 bases: TGTGCCGTCAGTGAGAAAATGGCAGGGGTTTTTGGCTACACCTTC.

This clonotype was picked up many times. V and J are TRBV30 and TRBJ1-1, with a possible D match to TRBD1 (5 bases). The V end lost 1 base, the J end lost 7 bases, and 10 bases lay between the germline ends. The V gene's germline CDR1 is GTSNPN and CDR2 SVGIG (reference sequence). The CDR3 sequence is 12 residues long. DNA of the CDR3: TGTGCCTGGAGTGGATGGGGGGTTGAAGCTTTCTTT. Protein product: CAWSGWGVEAFF.

The genes are TRBV11-2 and TRBJ2-5, with 7 bases lining up with TRBD2. The CDR3 is made up of 13 amino acids. Trimming took 3 bases from V and 3 from J; bases not matched to a gene: 1. CDR1 is SGHAT, CDR2 FQNNGV, per germline. CDR3 coding DNA: TGTGCCAGCAGCTTGCTAGCGGAAGAGACCCAGTACTTC. Its protein product is CASSLLAEETQYF.

The table lists this clonotype with a count of one. This chain uses TRBV2 with TRBJ1-2, with 12 positions matching TRBD1. The V gene end was trimmed by 4 bases and the J gene end by 4 bases; junction bases not matched to a gene: 7. CDR1 is SNHLY, CDR2 FYNNEI, per germline. This CDR3 comprises 16 residues. CDR3 loop: CASSVPGQGASYGYTF. The CDR3 bases are TGTGCCAGCAGTGTTCCGGGACAGGGGGCTTCCTATGGCTACACCTTC.

In this sample, this clonotype turned up many times. The chain has TRBV29-1 and TRBJ2-1; possible D gene TRBD2, 5 bases. The CDR3 is 14 amino acids. The germline V gene has CDR1 SQVTM and CDR2 ANQGSEA. The V and J ends lost 1 base and 8 bases respectively, with 15 bases between them. CDR3 nucleotides: TGCAGCGTTGAAGGTGGGGAGCTTGCCTATGAGCAGTTCTTC. Translated: CSVEGGELAYEQFF.

The V call is TRBV11-2, the J call TRBJ1-1, with no clear D. V lost 4 bases and J lost 5, with 11 bases in between. CDR1 is SGHAT, CDR2 FQNNGV, per germline. The CDR3 covers 13 residues. Here the CDR3 reads CASSSRRDTEAFF. In nucleotides, the CDR3 is TGTGCCAGCAGCTCTAGACGGGATACTGAAGCTTTCTTT.

In this sample, this clonotype turned up many times. This rearrangement joins TRBV7-9 to TRBJ1-6; TRBD1 might be the D (6 bases). From germline, CDR1 is SEHNR and CDR2 FQNEAQ (reference sequence). The ends were cut back, 5 bases at V and 7 bases at J, with 12 bases in the middle. The CDR3 sequence is 14 residues long. The CDR3 sequence is CASSHDRRNSPLHF. The CDR3 DNA reads TGTGCCAGCAGCCACGACAGGCGGAATTCACCCCTCCACTTT.

This clonotype was detected ten times or more. V gene TRBV28 combines with J gene TRBJ2-2; D unclear. The germline V gene encodes CDR1 MDHEN and CDR2 SYDVKM. Deletions cut 1 base from V and 3 bases from J, with 9 bases between. This CDR3 has 15 amino acids. The CDR3 loop reads CASSLFVRHTGELFF. The CDR3 DNA follows: TGTGCCAGCAGTTTATTCGTGAGGCACACCGGGGAGCTGTTTTTT. Using reference TRBV28 and TRBJ2-2 for the parts outside the CDR3, the full variable domain is DVKVTQSSRYLVKRTGEKVFLECVQDMDHENMFWYRQDPGLGLRLIYFSYDVKMKEKGDIPEGYSVSREKKERFSLILESASTNQTSMYLCASSLFVRHTGELFFGEGSRLTVL.

This clonotype was counted many times. This chain uses TRBV11-2 with TRBJ2-5; D remains ambiguous. The CDR3 is 11 residues long. CDR1 and CDR2 (germline): SGHAT, FQNNGV. V was pared by 5 bases and J by 5 bases, with 6 bases between. Here the CDR3 DNA reads TGTGCCAGCAGCCTGCACGAGACCCAGTACTTC. Translating it yields CASSLHETQYF.

This clonotype was detected many times. The J gene is TRBJ1-4, the V gene TRBV28, with D possibly matching TRBD1 (6 bases). The CDR3 length is 14 residues. The germline V gene has CDR1 MDHEN and CDR2 SYDVKM. Trimming pared 4 bases from V and 3 bases from J, leaving 9 bases between. CDR3 residues: CASSSTGANEKLFF. CDR3 DNA sequence: TGTGCCAGCAGTTCGACAGGCGCTAATGAAAAACTGTTTTTT.

This clonotype was seen a single time. This chain connects TRBV7-2 to TRBJ1-1; 12 bases map to TRBD1. This CDR3 region has 15 residues. J lost 6 bases, V lost 5 bases, and 7 bases had no gene match. The germline V gene encodes CDR1 SGHTA and CDR2 FQGNSA. CDR3 sequence: CASSTGTGGNAEAFF. The CDR3 nucleotides are TGTGCCAGCAGCACTGGGACAGGGGGCAACGCTGAAGCTTTCTTT.

This clonotype was seen many times. The V call is TRBV2, the J call TRBJ2-7; D is unclear. Germline V gives CDR1 SNHLY, CDR2 FYNNEI. This CDR3 has 14 residues. V lost 3 bases and J 4 bases, leaving 13 bases between the germline ends. DNA of the CDR3: TGTGCCAGCAGTGACACAAACGTACCTTACGAGCAGTACTTC. It is translated as CASSDTNVPYEQYF.

This clonotype was observed at least ten times. The V call is TRBV7-2, the J call TRBJ1-2; no firm D call. The length of the CDR3 is 16 residues. The ends were cut back, 1 base at V and 0 bases at J, with 12 bases in the middle. Germline-derived CDR1 and CDR2 are SGHTA and FQGNSA. The CDR3 bases are TGTGCCAGCAGCTTAGTCGGGTCTGTAGCTAACTATGGCTACACCTTC. Amino acids: CASSLVGSVANYGYTF.

This clonotype occurred many times. The rearrangement links TRBV7-9 to TRBJ1-3; the D is unclear. V lost 7 bases and J lost 9, with 13 bases in between. Germline CDR1 reads SEHNR; CDR2 reads FQNEAQ (reference sequence). The CDR3 extends over 12 amino acids. The chain's CDR3 is CASISAPPTIYF. The CDR3 DNA follows: TGTGCCAGCATCTCGGCCCCCCCCACCATATATTTT.

The table lists this clonotype with many counts. This chain connects TRBV5-1 to TRBJ2-3, with TRBD1 matching over 9 bases. The CDR3 is 17 amino acids. Unmatched junction bases numbered 15, after V lost 4 bases and J lost 6 bases. The germline CDR1 and CDR2 sequences are SGHRS and YFSETQ. CDR3 protein: CASSPSRDRGFGDTQYF. The CDR3 DNA reads TGCGCCAGCAGCCCCTCCCGAGACAGGGGGTTCGGGGATACGCAGTATTTT.